This TCR beta chain was recorded in a study of neurological immune-mediated disorders. The study's findings and limits: Private repertoires in all groups were suggested, as expanded clones shared no CDR3 amino acid sequences across subjects.

The CDR3 is made up of 15 amino acids. In germline, CDR1 is SGHTA, CDR2 FQGNSA. V lost 1 base and J 6 bases, leaving 13 bases between the germline ends. This clonotype was seen repeatedly, ten times or more. Its antigen is currently unknown. As for the cDNA, it was generated by 5'RACE with 10-nucleotide random UMIs. TCRdb reprocessed the 5' RACE reads via MiXCR and lists one record per CDR3 protein. The top ten hold roughly 6.8% of the sample, which has around 83,000 distinct CDR3 sequences, roughly an eighth seen once. The origin of this receptor is a woman between 50 and 59 years old in good health. V usage is TRBV7-2 and J usage is TRBJ1-5; D is unresolved. Specimen: PBMCs. CDR3 sequence: CASSLGYLGSQPQHF. The CDR3 DNA is TGTGCCAGCAGCTTAGGGTACTTAGGGTCTCAGCCCCAGCATTTT.